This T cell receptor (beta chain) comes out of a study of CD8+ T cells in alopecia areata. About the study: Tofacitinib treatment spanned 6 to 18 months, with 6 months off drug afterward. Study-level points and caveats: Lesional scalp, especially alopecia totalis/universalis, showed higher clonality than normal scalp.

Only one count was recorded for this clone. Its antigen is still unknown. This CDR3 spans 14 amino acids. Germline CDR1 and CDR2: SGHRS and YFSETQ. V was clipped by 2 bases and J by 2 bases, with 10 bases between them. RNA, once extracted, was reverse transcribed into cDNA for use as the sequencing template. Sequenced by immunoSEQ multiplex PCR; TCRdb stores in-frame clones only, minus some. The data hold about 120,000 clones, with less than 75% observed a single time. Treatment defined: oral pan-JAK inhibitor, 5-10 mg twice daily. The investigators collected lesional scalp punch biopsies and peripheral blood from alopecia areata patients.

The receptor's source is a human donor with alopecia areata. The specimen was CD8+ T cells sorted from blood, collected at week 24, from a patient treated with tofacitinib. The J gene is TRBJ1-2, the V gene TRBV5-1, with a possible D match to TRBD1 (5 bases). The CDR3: CASSFGGGNYGYTF. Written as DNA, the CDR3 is TGCGCCAGCAGCTTCGGGGGAGGGAACTATGGCTACACCTTC.